The T cell receptor beta chain under discussion was sequenced for a study of blood T cell repertoires in COVID-19. Across the study: Italy, Spain and the United States were the sources of the convalescent and acute COVID-19 samples. PBMCs, B-cell-depleted T cells, or T cells provided the cDNA or gDNA that made up the material.

The Seattle site enrolled patients during active infection and followed them longitudinally. Using immunoSEQ multiplex PCR, the repertoire was profiled, and TCRdb retains in-frame clones only, with some absent. The profile shows about 110,000 clones, 70% to 80% of them singletons. With 4 bases clipped from V and 6 bases from J, the junction kept 10 bases outside the gene matches. Germline V gene lookup returns CDR1 SGHNT and CDR2 YYREEE (reference sequence). The CDR3 is 15 amino acids. The receptor was isolated from a man of 80 years or more with COVID-19, enrolled during active disease. Sequencing was performed on peripheral blood. The chain has TRBV5-4 and TRBJ2-3; TRBD2 matches at 8 bases. CDR3 protein: CASSGGTSSEDTQYF. In DNA, the CDR3 is TGTGCCAGCAGCGGGGGGACTAGTTCAGAGGATACGCAGTATTTT.